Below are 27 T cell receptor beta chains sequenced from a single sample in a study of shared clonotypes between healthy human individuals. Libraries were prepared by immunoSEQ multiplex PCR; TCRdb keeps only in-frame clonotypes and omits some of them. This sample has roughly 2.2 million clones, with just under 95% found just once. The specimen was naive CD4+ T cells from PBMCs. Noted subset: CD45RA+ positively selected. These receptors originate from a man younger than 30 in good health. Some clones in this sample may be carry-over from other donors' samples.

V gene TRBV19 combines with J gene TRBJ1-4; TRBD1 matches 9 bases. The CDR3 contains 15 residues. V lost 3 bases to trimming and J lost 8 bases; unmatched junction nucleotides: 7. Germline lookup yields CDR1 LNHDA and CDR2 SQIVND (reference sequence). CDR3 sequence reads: CASSILGQGGEKLFF. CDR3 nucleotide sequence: TGTGCCAGTAGTATCTTGGGACAGGGCGGGGAAAAACTGTTTTTT. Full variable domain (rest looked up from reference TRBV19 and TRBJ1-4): DGGITQSPKYLFRKEGQNVTLSCEQNLNHDAMYWYRQDPGQGLRLIYYSQIVNDFQKGDIAEGYSVSREKKESFPLTVTSAQKNPTAFYLCASSILGQGGEKLFFGSGTQLSVL.

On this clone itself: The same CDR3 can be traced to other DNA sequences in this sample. CDR3 DNA: TGTGCCAGCAGCCTAAACACCGGGGAGCTGTTTTTT. Amino acid sequence: CASSLNTGELFF. J is TRBJ2-2 and V is TRBV7-9; no definite D call. CDR1 is SEHNR and CDR2 is FQNEAQ in the germline V gene (reference sequence). V dropped 5 bases and J dropped 2 bases, with 3 bases sitting between them. The CDR3 has 12 amino acids.

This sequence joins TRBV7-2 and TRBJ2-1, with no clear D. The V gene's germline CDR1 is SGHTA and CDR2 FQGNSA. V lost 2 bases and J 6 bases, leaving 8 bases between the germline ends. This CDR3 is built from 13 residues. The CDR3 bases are TGTGCCAGCAGCTTAAACGTCCTCAATGAGCAGTTCTTC. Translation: CASSLNVLNEQFF.

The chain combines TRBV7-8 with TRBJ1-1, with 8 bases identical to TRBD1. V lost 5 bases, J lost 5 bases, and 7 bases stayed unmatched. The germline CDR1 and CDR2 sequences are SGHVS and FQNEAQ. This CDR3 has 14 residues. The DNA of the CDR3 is TGTGCCAGCAGCCCGGACAGGGTGGTAACTGAAGCTTTCTTT. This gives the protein CASSPDRVVTEAFF.

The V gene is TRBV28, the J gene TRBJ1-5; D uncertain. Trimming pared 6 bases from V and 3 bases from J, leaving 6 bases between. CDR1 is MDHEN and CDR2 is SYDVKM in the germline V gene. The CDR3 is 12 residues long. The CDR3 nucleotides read TGTGCCAGCAGGGCTATCAATCAGCCCCAGCATTTT. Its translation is CASRAINQPQHF. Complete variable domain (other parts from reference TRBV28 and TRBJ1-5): DVKVTQSSRYLVKRTGEKVFLECVQDMDHENMFWYRQDPGLGLRLIYFSYDVKMKEKGDIPEGYSVSREKKERFSLILESASTNQTSMYLCASRAINQPQHFGDGTRLSIL.

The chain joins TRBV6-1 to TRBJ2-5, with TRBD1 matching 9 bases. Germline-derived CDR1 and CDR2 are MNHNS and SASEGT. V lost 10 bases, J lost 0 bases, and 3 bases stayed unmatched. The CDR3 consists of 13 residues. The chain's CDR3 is CAIQGAYQETQYF. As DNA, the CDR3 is TGTGCCATACAGGGGGCTTACCAAGAGACCCAGTACTTC.

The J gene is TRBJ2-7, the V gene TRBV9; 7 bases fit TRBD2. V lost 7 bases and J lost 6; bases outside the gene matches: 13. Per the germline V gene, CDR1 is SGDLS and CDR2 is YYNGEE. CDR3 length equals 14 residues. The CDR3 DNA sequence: TGTGCCAGCGCGAGTGGCGGGAGCCCAGCCGAGCAGTACTTC. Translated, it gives CASASGGSPAEQYF.

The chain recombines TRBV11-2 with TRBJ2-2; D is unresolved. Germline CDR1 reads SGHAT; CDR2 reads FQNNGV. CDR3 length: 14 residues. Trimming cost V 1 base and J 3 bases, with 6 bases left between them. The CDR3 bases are TGTGCCAGCAGCTTAGGTAGACACACCGGGGAGCTGTTTTTT. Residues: CASSLGRHTGELFF.

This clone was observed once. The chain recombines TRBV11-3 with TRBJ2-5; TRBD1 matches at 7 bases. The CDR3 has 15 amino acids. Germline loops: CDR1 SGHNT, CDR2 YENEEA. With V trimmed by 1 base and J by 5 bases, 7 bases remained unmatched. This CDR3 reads CASSLGQGSRETQYF. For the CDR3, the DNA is TGTGCCAGCAGCTTAGGACAGGGTTCCAGGGAGACCCAGTACTTC.

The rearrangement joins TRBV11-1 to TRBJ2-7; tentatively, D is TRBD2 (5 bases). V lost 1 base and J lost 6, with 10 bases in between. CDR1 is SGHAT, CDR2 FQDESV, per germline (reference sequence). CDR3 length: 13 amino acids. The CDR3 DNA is TGTGCCAGCAGCTTAGGAGGGAAGGGCGAGCAGTACTTC. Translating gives CASSLGGKGEQYF. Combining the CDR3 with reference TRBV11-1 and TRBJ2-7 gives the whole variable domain EAEVAQSPRYKITEKSQAVAFWCDPISGHATLYWYRQILGQGPELLVQFQDESVVDDSQLPKDRFSAERLKGVDSTLKIQPAELGDSAMYLCASSLGGKGEQYFGPGTRLTVT.

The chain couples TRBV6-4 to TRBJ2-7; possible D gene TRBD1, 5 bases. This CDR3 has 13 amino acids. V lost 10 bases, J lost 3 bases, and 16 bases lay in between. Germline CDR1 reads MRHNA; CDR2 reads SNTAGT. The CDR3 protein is CANDPRVYYEQYF. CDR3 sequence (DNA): TGTGCCAACGACCCCAGGGTTTACTACGAGCAGTACTTC.

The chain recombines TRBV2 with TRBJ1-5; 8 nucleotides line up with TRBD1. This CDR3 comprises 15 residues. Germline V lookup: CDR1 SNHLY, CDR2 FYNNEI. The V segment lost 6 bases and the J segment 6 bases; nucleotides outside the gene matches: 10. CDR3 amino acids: CASSRDRNKGQPQHF. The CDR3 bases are TGTGCCAGCAGCCGGGACAGGAATAAGGGTCAGCCCCAGCATTTT.

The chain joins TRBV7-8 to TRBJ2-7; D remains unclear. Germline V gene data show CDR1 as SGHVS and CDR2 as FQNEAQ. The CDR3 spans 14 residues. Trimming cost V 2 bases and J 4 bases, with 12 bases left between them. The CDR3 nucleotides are TGTGCCAGCAGCTTAAGTAGCAGCAGGTACGAGCAGTACTTC. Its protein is CASSLSSSRYEQYF.

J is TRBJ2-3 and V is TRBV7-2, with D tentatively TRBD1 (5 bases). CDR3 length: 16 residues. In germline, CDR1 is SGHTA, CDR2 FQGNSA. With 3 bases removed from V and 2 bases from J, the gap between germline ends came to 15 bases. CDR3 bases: TGTGCCAGCAGCTTCAGGGTTGTCGGAAACACAGATACGCAGTATTTT. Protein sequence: CASSFRVVGNTDTQYF.

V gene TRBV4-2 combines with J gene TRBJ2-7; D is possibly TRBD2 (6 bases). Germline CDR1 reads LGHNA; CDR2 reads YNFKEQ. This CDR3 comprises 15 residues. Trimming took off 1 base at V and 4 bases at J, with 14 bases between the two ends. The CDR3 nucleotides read TGTGCCAGCAGCCAAGTGGCCAGGGACTCTTACGAGCAGTACTTC. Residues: CASSQVARDSYEQYF.

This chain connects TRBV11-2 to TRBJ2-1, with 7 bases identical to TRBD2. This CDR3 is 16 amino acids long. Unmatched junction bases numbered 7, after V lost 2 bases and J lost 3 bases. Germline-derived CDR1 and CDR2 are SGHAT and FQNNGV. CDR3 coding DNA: TGTGCCAGCAGCTTAATAACCGGGAGGCGCTACAATGAGCAGTTCTTC. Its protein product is CASSLITGRRYNEQFF.

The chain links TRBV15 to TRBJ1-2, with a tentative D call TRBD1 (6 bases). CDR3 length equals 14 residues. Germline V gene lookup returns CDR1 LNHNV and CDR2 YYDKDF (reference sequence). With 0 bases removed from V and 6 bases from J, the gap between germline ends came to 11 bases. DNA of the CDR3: TGTGCCACCAGCAGAGATAGGGGGGTGGATGGCTACACCTTC. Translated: CATSRDRGVDGYTF.

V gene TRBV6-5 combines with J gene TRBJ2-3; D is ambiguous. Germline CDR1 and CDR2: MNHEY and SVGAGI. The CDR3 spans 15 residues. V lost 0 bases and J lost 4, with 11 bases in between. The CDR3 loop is CASSYSGAVADTQYF. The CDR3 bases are TGTGCCAGCAGTTACTCGGGTGCAGTCGCAGATACGCAGTATTTT.

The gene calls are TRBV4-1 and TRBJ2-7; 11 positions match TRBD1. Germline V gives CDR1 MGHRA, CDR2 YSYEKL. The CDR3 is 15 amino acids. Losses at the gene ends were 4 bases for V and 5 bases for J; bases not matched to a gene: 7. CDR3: CASSPRDRGTHEQYF. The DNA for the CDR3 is TGCGCCAGCAGCCCCCGGGACAGGGGGACCCACGAGCAGTACTTC.

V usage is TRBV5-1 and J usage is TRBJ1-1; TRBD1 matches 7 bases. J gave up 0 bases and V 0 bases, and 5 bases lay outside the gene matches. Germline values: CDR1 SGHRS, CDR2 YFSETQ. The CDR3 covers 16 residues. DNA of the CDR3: TGCGCCAGCAGCTTGGGGTCAGGGGGGTTGAACACTGAAGCTTTCTTT. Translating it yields CASSLGSGGLNTEAFF. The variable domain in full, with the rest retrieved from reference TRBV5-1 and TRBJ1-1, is KAGVTQTPRYLIKTRGQQVTLSCSPISGHRSVSWYQQTPGQGLQFLFEYFSETQRNKGNFPGRFSGRQFSNSRSEMNVSTLELGDSALYLCASSLGSGGLNTEAFFGQGTRLTVV.

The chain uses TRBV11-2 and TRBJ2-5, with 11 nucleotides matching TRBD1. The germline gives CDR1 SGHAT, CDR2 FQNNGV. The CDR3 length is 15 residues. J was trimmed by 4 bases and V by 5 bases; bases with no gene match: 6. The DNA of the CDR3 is TGTGCCAGCAGCGCTCAGGACAGGGGGCGAGAGACCCAGTACTTC. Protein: CASSAQDRGRETQYF.

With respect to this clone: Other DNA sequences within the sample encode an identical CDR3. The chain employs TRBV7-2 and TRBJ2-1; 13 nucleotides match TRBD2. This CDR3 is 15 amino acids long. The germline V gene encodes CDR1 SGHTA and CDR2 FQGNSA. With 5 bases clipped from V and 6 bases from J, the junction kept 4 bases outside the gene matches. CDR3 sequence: CASSPRTSGSNEQFF. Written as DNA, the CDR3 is TGTGCCAGCAGCCCGAGGACTAGCGGGAGCAATGAGCAGTTCTTC.

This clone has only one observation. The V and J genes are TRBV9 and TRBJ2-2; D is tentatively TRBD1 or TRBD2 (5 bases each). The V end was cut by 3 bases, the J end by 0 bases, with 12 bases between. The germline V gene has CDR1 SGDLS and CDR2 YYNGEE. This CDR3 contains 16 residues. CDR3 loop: CASSARGDANTGELFF. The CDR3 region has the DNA TGTGCCAGCAGCGCACGAGGGGACGCGAACACCGGGGAGCTGTTTTTT.

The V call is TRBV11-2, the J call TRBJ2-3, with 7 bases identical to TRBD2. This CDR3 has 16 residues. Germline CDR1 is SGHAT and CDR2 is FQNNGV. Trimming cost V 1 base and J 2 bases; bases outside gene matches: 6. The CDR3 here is CASSLGPSGLTDTQYF. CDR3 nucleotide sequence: TGTGCCAGCAGCTTAGGGCCTAGCGGCCTCACAGATACGCAGTATTTT.

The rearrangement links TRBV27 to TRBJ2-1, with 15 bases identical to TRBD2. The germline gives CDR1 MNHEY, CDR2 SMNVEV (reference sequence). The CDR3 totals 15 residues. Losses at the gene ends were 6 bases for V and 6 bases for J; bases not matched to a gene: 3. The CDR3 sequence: CASSWTSGRGNEQFF. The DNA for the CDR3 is TGTGCCAGCAGCTGGACTAGCGGGAGGGGCAATGAGCAGTTCTTC.

In nucleotides, the CDR3 is TGTGCCAGCAGCTTAGCCAGGGGGCAGTACTTC. Translation gives CASSLARGQYF. The V and J genes are TRBV11-2 and TRBJ2-7, with D possibly matching TRBD1 (6 bases). The CDR3 covers 11 residues. Germline CDR1 reads SGHAT; CDR2 reads FQNNGV. With 1 base removed from V and 9 bases from J, the gap between germline ends came to 7 bases.

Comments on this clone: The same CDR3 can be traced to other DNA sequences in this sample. The CDR3 sequence is CASTRDGSSYEQYF. The CDR3 bases are TGTGCCAGCACACGGGATGGCAGCTCCTACGAGCAGTACTTC. This chain connects TRBV6-1 to TRBJ2-7; D may be TRBD2 (5 bases). The ends were cut back, 7 bases at V and 0 bases at J, with 13 bases in the middle. This CDR3 spans 14 amino acids. In germline, CDR1 is MNHNS, CDR2 SASEGT.